The 26 T cell receptor beta chains below come from one sample, sequenced in a study of T-cell memory formation after mild COVID-19. TCRdb itself ran the 5' RACE reads through MiXCR, one entry per CDR3 protein. This sample has roughly 240,000 distinct CDR3 sequences, with 15% to 17% found just once. The specimen sequenced was PBMCs or a T cell subset sorted from them (not recorded which). Receptors were obtained from an adult woman who had mild COVID-19 (a few samples of this study predate the infection). Cell type and time point are not known.

A few counts support this clonotype. The CDR3 loop reads CASSYRLAGDTNTGELFF. The CDR3 DNA reads as TGTGCCAGCAGTTACAGACTAGCGGGAGATACGAACACCGGGGAGCTGTTTTTT. This chain links TRBV6-2 or TRBV6-3 with TRBJ2-2; 12 bases fit TRBD2. CDR1 and CDR2 from the germline V gene are MNHEY and SVGEGT. Trimming took 2 bases from V and 0 from J; bases not matched to a gene: 4. The CDR3 loop spans 18 amino acids.

CDR3 DNA sequence: TGTGCCAGCAGAGGGACAGGGTCCCTCTACGAGCAGTACTTC. Translation: CASRGTGSLYEQYF. This chain links TRBV6-5 with TRBJ2-7, with 9 bases aligning to TRBD1. The V and J ends lost 6 bases and 3 bases, in that order; junction bases with no gene match: 6. This CDR3 is built from 14 residues. Germline CDR1 reads MNHEY; CDR2 reads SVGAGI.

In its sample, this clonotype was seen a few times. The V and J genes are TRBV20-1 and TRBJ2-1, with TRBD1 identical over 7 bases. V lost 0 bases to trimming and J lost 0 bases; unmatched junction nucleotides: 5. CDR1 and CDR2 from the germline V gene are DFQATT and SNEGSKA (reference sequence). CDR3 size: 16 residues. The CDR3 bases are TGCAGTGCTAGAGACGCGGACAGGTCCTCCTACAATGAGCAGTTCTTC. Its protein is CSARDADRSSYNEQFF.

The chain carries TRBV7-3 and TRBJ2-1, with 7 bases fitting TRBD2. Trimming removed 1 base from V and 8 bases from J; junction bases left unmatched: 11. The CDR3 runs to 16 residues. The germline CDR1 and CDR2 sequences are SGHTA and FQGTGA. CDR3 in amino acids: CASSLIPAGEEHEQFF. DNA for the CDR3: TGTGCCAGCAGCTTAATCCCGGCGGGAGAAGAACATGAGCAGTTCTTC.

The CDR3 DNA is TGTGCCAGCAGCAAGGGACTAGCGGGGGATGACGAGACCCAGTACTTC. Amino acids: CASSKGLAGDDETQYF. The V and J genes are TRBV5-4 and TRBJ2-5; 14 nucleotides match TRBD2. There are 16 residues in the CDR3. With 4 bases clipped from V and 5 bases from J, the junction kept 7 bases outside the gene matches. Germline V gene data show CDR1 as SGHNT and CDR2 as YYREEE (reference sequence).

Only a few counts were recorded for this clonotype. V usage is TRBV7-2 and J usage is TRBJ2-7; D tentatively fits TRBD1 or TRBD2 (5 bases each). Trimming left V 4 bases short and J 4 bases short, with 11 bases between. CDR1 SGHTA and CDR2 FQGNSA come from the germline V gene. The CDR3 spans 13 residues. CDR3 coding DNA: TGTGCCAGCAGCTCCCGGGGCCAATACGAGCAGTACTTC. Translated: CASSSRGQYEQYF.

This clonotype was recorded a few times. The CDR3 DNA is TGTGCCACCACGGACCTCCAATACTACGAGCAGTACTTC. Its protein product is CATTDLQYYEQYF. The chain carries TRBV10-3 and TRBJ2-7, with D uncertain. V lost 10 bases to trimming and J lost 3 bases, with 16 bases between them. The CDR3 totals 13 residues. The germline gives CDR1 ENHRY, CDR2 SYGVKD.

The chain links TRBV11-2 to TRBJ2-2; D tentatively reads TRBD1 or TRBD2 (5 bases each). Trimming took off 3 bases at V and 0 bases at J, with 14 bases between the two ends. Germline V gives CDR1 SGHAT, CDR2 FQNNGV. There are 17 residues in the CDR3. Here the CDR3 reads CASSLGTWVSNTGELFF. CDR3 sequence (DNA): TGTGCCAGCAGCTTGGGGACGTGGGTTTCGAACACCGGGGAGCTGTTTTTT.

The table lists this clonotype with a few counts. The chain carries TRBV6-6 and TRBJ1-2, with TRBD1 as a possible D gene (5 bases). The CDR3 has 13 residues. V dropped 7 bases and J dropped 0 bases, with 9 bases sitting between them. CDR1 and CDR2 (germline): MNHNY, SVGAGI (reference sequence). As DNA, the CDR3 is TGTGCCAGCACTGACAGAGCTAACTATGGCTACACCTTC. This gives the protein CASTDRANYGYTF.

This chain links TRBV12-3 or TRBV12-4 with TRBJ1-6, with D possibly TRBD1 on 6 matching bases. V dropped 3 bases and J dropped 10 bases, with 10 bases sitting between them. The CDR3 length is 13 residues. CDR3 sequence: CASSFQGWSPLHF. The CDR3 DNA reads TGTGCCAGCAGTTTTCAGGGGTGGTCACCCCTCCACTTT.

V and J are TRBV5-4 and TRBJ1-1, with 11 bases aligning to TRBD1. Germline CDR1 is SGHNT and CDR2 is YYREEE (reference sequence). The CDR3 loop spans 14 amino acids. V lost 0 bases and J lost 11; bases outside the gene matches: 6. CDR3 coding DNA: TGTGCCAGCAGCTTGGGGACAGGGGGCGAAGGGGCTTTCTTT. It specifies CASSLGTGGEGAFF.

The chain recombines TRBV29-1 with TRBJ2-7, with 10 bases fitting TRBD1. The V segment lost 6 bases and the J segment 3 bases; nucleotides outside the gene matches: 8. Germline V gene lookup returns CDR1 SQVTM and CDR2 ANQGSEA. The CDR3 is 14 amino acids. CDR3 in amino acids: CSVGRDRGYYEQYF. In DNA, the CDR3 is TGCAGCGTGGGCCGGGACAGGGGTTACTACGAGCAGTACTTC.

This clonotype has only a few counts. The V call is TRBV20-1, the J call TRBJ2-3; the D is unclear. Per the germline V gene, CDR1 is DFQATT and CDR2 is SNEGSKA (reference sequence). Trimming took 0 bases from V and 5 from J, leaving 9 bases between them. The CDR3 spans 13 residues. The CDR3 region is CSAREGFEDTQYF. CDR3 DNA sequence: TGCAGTGCTAGAGAGGGTTTTGAAGATACGCAGTATTTT.

The V call is TRBV5-5, the J call TRBJ2-7; 9 positions agree with TRBD1. Unmatched junction bases numbered 7, after V lost 4 bases and J lost 5 bases. The CDR3 extends over 14 amino acids. Germline V CDR1 and CDR2: SGHKS, YYEKEE (reference sequence). The CDR3 nucleotides are TGTGCCAGCAGCCCGGGGACAGGGATCCACGAGCAGTACTTC. It encodes CASSPGTGIHEQYF.

This clonotype was counted many times. The chain joins TRBV12-3 or TRBV12-4 to TRBJ1-5, with D possibly TRBD1 on 6 matching bases. The CDR3 consists of 14 residues. Trimming removed 7 bases at V and 7 bases at J, with 17 bases between. CDR3 region: CASTREQGGQPQHF. The CDR3 bases are TGTGCCAGCACGAGGGAACAGGGAGGACAGCCCCAGCATTTT.

A few counts support this clonotype. This rearrangement joins TRBV12-3 or TRBV12-4 to TRBJ2-2, with 10 nucleotides matching TRBD2. Germline trimming cut 5 bases from V and 1 base from J; bases unmatched to any gene: 4. This CDR3 has 16 amino acids. In DNA form, the CDR3 reads TGTGCCAGCAGTACCGGGACTAGCGTGAACACCGGGGAGCTGTTTTTT. It encodes CASSTGTSVNTGELFF.

The gene calls are TRBV7-9 and TRBJ2-2; a weak D match, TRBD1 (6 bases). Deletions cut 5 bases from V and 1 base from J, with 11 bases between. Germline values: CDR1 SEHNR, CDR2 FQNEAQ (reference sequence). The CDR3 runs to 15 residues. The CDR3 spells CASSRKDRNTGELFF. Here the CDR3 DNA reads TGTGCCAGCAGCAGGAAGGACAGGAACACCGGGGAGCTGTTTTTT.

The rearrangement joins TRBV29-1 to TRBJ2-3; no clear D. Trimming left V 6 bases short and J 2 bases short, with 15 bases between. The CDR3 length is 14 residues. CDR1 and CDR2 (germline): SQVTM, ANQGSEA. This chain's CDR3 is CSVEKGFSTDTQYF. The CDR3 bases are TGCAGCGTGGAGAAGGGCTTTTCCACAGATACGCAGTATTTT.

This clonotype came up many times. This chain links TRBV20-1 with TRBJ1-1, with D uncertain. CDR1 is DFQATT and CDR2 is SNEGSKA in the germline V gene (reference sequence). This CDR3 comprises 13 residues. Trimming removed 0 bases from V and 1 base from J, with 6 bases in between. Here the CDR3 reads CSARDIGNTEAFF. CDR3 coding DNA: TGCAGTGCTAGAGATATAGGGAACACTGAAGCTTTCTTT.

This clonotype showed up many times. V gene TRBV5-6 combines with J gene TRBJ1-2; D gene ambiguous. Between the trimmed V and J ends, which lost 7 bases and 5 bases, there was a span of 15 bases. Germline values: CDR1 SGHDT, CDR2 YYEEEE. The CDR3 contains 13 residues. The CDR3 coding sequence is TGTGCCAGCTGCACCTTGGTCGGGTATGGCTACACCTTC. Its translation: CASCTLVGYGYTF. The whole variable domain, remainder taken from reference TRBV5-6 and TRBJ1-2, is DAGVTQSPTHLIKTRGQQVTLRCSPKSGHDTVSWYQQALGQGPQFIFQYYEEEERQRGNFPDRFSGHQFPNYSSELNVNALLLGDSALYLCASCTLVGYGYTFGSGTRLTVV.

This clonotype was seen a handful of times. CDR3 protein: CASSLALVGEQFF. The CDR3, as DNA: TGTGCCAGCAGCTTAGCCTTAGTCGGTGAGCAGTTCTTC. V gene TRBV7-8 combines with J gene TRBJ2-1, with unresolved D. The germline CDR1 and CDR2 sequences are SGHVS and FQNEAQ. The V gene lost 0 bases and the J gene lost 9 bases, with 9 bases spanning the gap. The CDR3 is 13 residues long.

This clonotype was seen a handful of times. The chain employs TRBV14 and TRBJ2-5; 8 nucleotides line up with TRBD1. This CDR3 region has 15 residues. Losses at the gene ends were 3 bases for V and 1 base for J; bases not matched to a gene: 4. Germline lookup yields CDR1 SGHDN and CDR2 FVKESK. This CDR3 is CASSHLGTGQETQYF. The CDR3 DNA is TGTGCCAGCAGCCACCTAGGGACAGGCCAAGAGACCCAGTACTTC.

This rearrangement joins TRBV6-2 or TRBV6-3 to TRBJ2-7; no firm D call. The germline V gene has CDR1 MNHEY and CDR2 SVGEGT. CDR3 length equals 12 residues. V was shortened by 4 bases and J by 1 base, with 5 bases between the two germline ends. CDR3 residues: CASSSLSYEQYF. In DNA, the CDR3 is TGTGCCAGCAGTTCTCTATCCTACGAGCAGTACTTC.

This clonotype was observed a few times. The V call is TRBV11-2, the J call TRBJ2-2, with a possible D match to TRBD1 (6 bases). V lost 4 bases and J lost 5, with 11 bases in between. CDR3 length: 14 residues. Germline V lookup: CDR1 SGHAT, CDR2 FQNNGV. DNA for the CDR3: TGTGCCAGCAGCTCTACAGGGTGGACCGGGGAGCTGTTTTTT. Translation gives CASSSTGWTGELFF.

The chain is built from TRBV24-1 and TRBJ2-1, with 7 bases aligning to TRBD2. The CDR3 has 16 residues. Germline V gives CDR1 KGHDR, CDR2 SFDVKD. The junction had 4 bases not matched to a gene; V was cut back by 1 base and J by 2 bases. The CDR3 spells CATSDLGGSTYNEQFF. CDR3 nucleotides: TGTGCCACCAGTGATTTAGGCGGGAGCACCTACAATGAGCAGTTCTTC.

J is TRBJ2-3 and V is TRBV5-1; D is possibly TRBD2 (6 bases). Per the germline V gene, CDR1 is SGHRS and CDR2 is YFSETQ. CDR3 length equals 16 residues. The germline V and J ends were trimmed by 4 bases and 2 bases, with 17 bases remaining between them. The CDR3 sequence is CASSGYGTPDTDTQYF. The CDR3 DNA follows: TGCGCCAGCAGCGGGTACGGGACTCCTGACACAGATACGCAGTATTTT.